Below, 21 T cell receptor beta chains from the same sample are listed, as sequenced in a study of identical twins. In TCRdb, the 5' RACE reads were re-called with MiXCR into one record per CDR3 protein. The data show hundreds of thousands of distinct CDR3 sequences, 24% seen once. These data were also reused for a study on T cells expressing NK-cell markers.

Sample: CD4+ T cells sorted from blood. These receptors all stem from a woman between 18 and 29 years old in good health.

The sample holds many counts of this clonotype. At one end, the junction sequence differs from germline, possibly due to a read error. CDR3 coding DNA: TGTGCCAGCAGCTTAACTCCACCCAACTATGGCTACACCTTC. Its translation is CASSLTPPNYGYTF. This chain links TRBV5-1 with TRBJ1-2, with D unclear. The CDR3 has 14 residues. The germline V gene encodes CDR1 SGHRS and CDR2 YFSETQ.

This chain connects TRBV20-1 to TRBJ1-4; D is unclear. The CDR3 spans 16 residues. V was pared by 0 bases and J by 0 bases, with 11 bases between. Germline CDR1 reads DFQATT; CDR2 reads SNEGSKA (reference sequence). Here the CDR3 reads CSARDPGQTTNEKLFF. In nucleotides, the CDR3 is TGCAGTGCTAGAGACCCCGGGCAGACAACTAATGAAAAACTGTTTTTT.

This clonotype turned up a few times. The V gene is TRBV7-9, the J gene TRBJ1-4, with a weak D call TRBD1 (5 bases). Germline V gives CDR1 SEHNR, CDR2 FQNEAQ (reference sequence). This CDR3 contains 13 residues. Trimming took off 6 bases at V and 7 bases at J, with 12 bases between the two ends. CDR3 coding DNA: TGTGCCAGCAGTTCGAGGGGTAGTGAAAAACTGTTTTTT. The encoded protein is CASSSRGSEKLFF.

J is TRBJ2-2 and V is TRBV10-3; 8 nucleotides match TRBD1. There are 14 residues in the CDR3. Germline values: CDR1 ENHRY, CDR2 SYGVKD. Trimming took 8 bases from V and 0 from J; bases not matched to a gene: 2. Here the CDR3 reads CAIRDRTNTGELFF. DNA for the CDR3: TGTGCCATCCGGGACAGGACGAACACCGGGGAGCTGTTTTTT.

The rearrangement uses TRBV5-1 and TRBJ2-5, with TRBD2 matching over 8 bases. Trimming at V came to 4 bases and at J to 0 bases, leaving 5 bases not matched to a gene. Germline V gene sequence: CDR1 SGHRS, CDR2 YFSETQ. This CDR3 is built from 15 residues. CDR3 DNA sequence: TGCGCCAGCAGCAGCTTTAGCGGGAACCAAGAGACCCAGTACTTC. Encoded protein: CASSSFSGNQETQYF.

This chain joins TRBV6-2 or TRBV6-3 and TRBJ1-1; D is unclear. This CDR3 spans 11 amino acids. V lost 2 bases to trimming and J lost 11 bases, with 9 bases between them. In germline, CDR1 is MNHEY, CDR2 SVGEGT. The CDR3 is CASSYPRGAFF. The CDR3 region has the DNA TGTGCCAGCAGTTACCCCCGAGGGGCTTTCTTT.

In its sample, this clonotype was seen a few times. J is TRBJ1-1 and V is TRBV3-1; 7 nucleotides agree with TRBD1. The J segment lost 7 bases and the V segment lost 3 bases, leaving 5 bases of the junction unmatched. Germline V gene data show CDR1 as LGHDT and CDR2 as YNNKEL (reference sequence). The CDR3 runs to 13 residues. CDR3 bases: TGTGCCAGCAGCCACCACCGGGACAGTGAAGCTTTCTTT. Its protein is CASSHHRDSEAFF.

This sequence joins TRBV19 and TRBJ2-2; D unresolved. This CDR3 is 13 amino acids long. Germline values: CDR1 LNHDA, CDR2 SQIVND (reference sequence). V lost 3 bases, J lost 4 bases, and 6 bases lay in between. The CDR3 loop reads CASSIPFTGELFF. The CDR3 region has the DNA TGTGCCAGTAGTATCCCTTTCACCGGGGAGCTGTTTTTT. Variable domain in full (rest from reference TRBV19 and TRBJ2-2): DGGITQSPKYLFRKEGQNVTLSCEQNLNHDAMYWYRQDPGQGLRLIYYSQIVNDFQKGDIAEGYSVSREKKESFPLTVTSAQKNPTAFYLCASSIPFTGELFFGEGSRLTVL.

This clonotype was observed a few times. This sequence joins TRBV3-1 and TRBJ1-5; D unclear. The V gene's germline CDR1 is LGHDT and CDR2 YNNKEL (reference sequence). The CDR3 is made up of 14 amino acids. V dropped 2 bases and J dropped 1 base, with 6 bases sitting between them. The CDR3 DNA reads as TGTGCCAGCAGCCAAAGATGGAGCAATCAGCCCCAGCATTTT. It encodes CASSQRWSNQPQHF.

The V and J genes are TRBV6-1 and TRBJ1-3, with a weak D call TRBD1 (6 bases). CDR3 length: 14 residues. Germline CDR1 MNHNS, CDR2 SASEGT. Trimming stripped 6 bases from V and 6 bases from J, with 15 bases between. CDR3 bases: TGTGCCAGCAGGTCTACCGGGACAACAAACACCATATATTTT. It is translated as CASRSTGTTNTIYF.

This clonotype was counted only a few times. V and J are TRBV20-1 and TRBJ2-1, with D perhaps TRBD1 (5 bases). V lost 6 bases and J 7 bases, leaving 13 bases between the germline ends. Germline V gene lookup returns CDR1 DFQATT and CDR2 SNEGSKA (reference sequence). This CDR3 is built from 12 residues. The CDR3, as DNA: TGCAGTGCCAAGACCCCAGGGAATGAGCAGTTCTTC. Its translation is CSAKTPGNEQFF.

There are a few counts of this clonotype. The chain employs TRBV27 and TRBJ1-2; D unclear. V lost 3 bases and J lost 6, with 11 bases in between. Germline-derived CDR1 and CDR2 are MNHEY and SMNVEV (reference sequence). The CDR3 is made up of 13 amino acids. In DNA, the CDR3 is TGTGCCAGCAGTTTTGGGAGGGCAGATGGCTACACCTTC. This sequence encodes CASSFGRADGYTF.

The chain recombines TRBV6-5 with TRBJ1-6; D perhaps matches TRBD1 (6 bases). Germline CDR1 reads MNHEY; CDR2 reads SVGAGI. The CDR3 has 14 amino acids. Trimming pared 2 bases from V and 7 bases from J, leaving 9 bases between. CDR3 in amino acids: CASSYDRKNSPLHF. Written as DNA, the CDR3 is TGTGCCAGCAGTTACGACAGGAAGAATTCACCCCTCCACTTT.

This clonotype was recorded a few times. This chain joins TRBV29-1 and TRBJ1-4; D is possibly TRBD1 (5 bases). Germline lookup yields CDR1 SQVTM and CDR2 ANQGSEA. This CDR3 has 12 residues. CDR3 nucleotide sequence: TGCAGTGGCGGGACTCCCGACTTGGGACTGTTTTTT. This codes for CSGGTPDLGLFF.

The V gene is TRBV6-2 or TRBV6-3, the J gene TRBJ2-1; TRBD1 matches 8 bases. Germline V lookup: CDR1 MNHEY, CDR2 SVGEGT. V was pared by 0 bases and J by 3 bases, with 7 bases of the junction left unmatched. CDR3 length: 17 amino acids. Here the CDR3 reads CASSYSPPGGVYNEQFF. The CDR3 nucleotides read TGTGCCAGCAGTTACTCACCCCCAGGGGGCGTCTACAATGAGCAGTTCTTC.

The rearrangement joins TRBV5-1 to TRBJ1-2, with 7 bases matching TRBD1. V gave up 0 bases and J gave up 6 bases; unmatched junction bases: 5. Germline CDR1 reads SGHRS; CDR2 reads YFSETQ. The CDR3 has 14 amino acids. CDR3: CASSLAEQGDGYTF. The CDR3 DNA is TGCGCCAGCAGCTTGGCCGAGCAGGGGGATGGCTACACCTTC.

CDR3 amino acids: CSVAGSGVADTQYF. The CDR3 region has the DNA TGCAGCGTTGCGGGTAGCGGAGTGGCAGATACGCAGTATTTT. The chain links TRBV29-1 to TRBJ2-3; D perhaps matches TRBD2 (6 bases). The CDR3 covers 14 residues. V dropped 4 bases and J dropped 4 bases, with 15 bases sitting between them. Germline CDR1 reads SQVTM; CDR2 reads ANQGSEA.

The J gene is TRBJ2-2, the V gene TRBV12-3 or TRBV12-4; D might be TRBD1 or TRBD2, each matching 5 bases. The CDR3 loop spans 15 amino acids. Trimming cost V 4 bases and J 8 bases, with 17 bases left between them. CDR3 region: CASSSHGTKIGELFF. The DNA for the CDR3 is TGTGCCAGCAGTTCCCATGGGACCAAGATAGGGGAGCTGTTTTTT.

This chain connects TRBV12-5 to TRBJ2-1, with 13 bases identical to TRBD2. Per germline, CDR1 LGHNT and CDR2 FRNRAP. This CDR3 contains 14 residues. Trimming cost V 6 bases and J 7 bases; bases outside gene matches: 3. The CDR3 here is CASGGTSGKNEQFF. CDR3 in DNA: TGTGCTAGTGGGGGGACTAGCGGGAAGAATGAGCAGTTCTTC.

The chain carries TRBV6-6 and TRBJ2-3; maybe TRBD1 (5 bases). With 8 bases removed from V and 5 bases from J, the gap between germline ends came to 14 bases. This CDR3 contains 13 residues. Germline-derived CDR1 and CDR2 are MNHNY and SVGAGI (reference sequence). The CDR3 DNA sequence: TGTGCCAGCGCCGGGCAGGGAATAGATACGCAGTATTTT. It encodes CASAGQGIDTQYF.

The V call is TRBV7-3, the J call TRBJ2-5; D is possibly TRBD1 (6 bases). The CDR3 loop spans 16 amino acids. Germline loops: CDR1 SGHTA, CDR2 FQGTGA. V dropped 0 bases and J dropped 5 bases, with 16 bases sitting between them. This chain's CDR3 is CASSLTSPGARETQYF. The CDR3, as DNA: TGTGCCAGCAGCTTAACGTCTCCAGGGGCCCGGGAGACCCAGTACTTC.